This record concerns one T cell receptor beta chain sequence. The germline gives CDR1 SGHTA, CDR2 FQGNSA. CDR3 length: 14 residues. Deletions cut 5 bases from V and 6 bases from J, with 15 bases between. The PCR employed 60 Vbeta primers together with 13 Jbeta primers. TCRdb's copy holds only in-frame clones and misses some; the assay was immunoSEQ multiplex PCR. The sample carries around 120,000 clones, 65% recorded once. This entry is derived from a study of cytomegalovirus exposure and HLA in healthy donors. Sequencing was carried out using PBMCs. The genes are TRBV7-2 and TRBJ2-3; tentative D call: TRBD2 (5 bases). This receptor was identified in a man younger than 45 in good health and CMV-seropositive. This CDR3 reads CASSPDRGADTQYF. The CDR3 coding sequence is TGTGCCAGCAGCCCGGATCGGGGTGCGGATACGCAGTATTTT.